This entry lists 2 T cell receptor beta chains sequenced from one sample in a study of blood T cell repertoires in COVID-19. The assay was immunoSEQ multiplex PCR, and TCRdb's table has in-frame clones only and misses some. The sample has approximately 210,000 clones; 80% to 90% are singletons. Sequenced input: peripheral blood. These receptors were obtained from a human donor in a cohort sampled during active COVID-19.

CDR3: CASSYPADSLSYTF. Written as DNA, the CDR3 is TGTGCCAGCAGTTACCCTGCGGACAGTTTGAGCTACACCTTC. The chain has TRBV6-9 and TRBJ1-2; TRBD1 might be the D (6 bases). Trimming removed 3 bases from V and 9 bases from J, with 17 bases in between. Germline loops: CDR1 MNHGY, CDR2 SVAAGI. The CDR3 runs to 14 residues.

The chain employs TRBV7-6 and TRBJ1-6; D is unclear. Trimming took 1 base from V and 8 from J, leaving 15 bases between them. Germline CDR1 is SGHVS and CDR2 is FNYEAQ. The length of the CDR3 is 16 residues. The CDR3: CASSLGIGGNDSPLHF. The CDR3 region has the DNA TGTGCCAGCAGCTTAGGCATTGGCGGGAATGATTCACCCCTCCACTTT.